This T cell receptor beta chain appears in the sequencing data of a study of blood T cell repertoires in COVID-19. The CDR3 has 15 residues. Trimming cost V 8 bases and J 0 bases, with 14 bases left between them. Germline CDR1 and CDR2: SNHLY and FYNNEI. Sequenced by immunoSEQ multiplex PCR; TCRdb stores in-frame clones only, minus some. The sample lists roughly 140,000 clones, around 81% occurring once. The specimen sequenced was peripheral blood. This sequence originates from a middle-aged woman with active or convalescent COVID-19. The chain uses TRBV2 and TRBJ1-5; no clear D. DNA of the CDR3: TGTGCCAGCCAACATGAGGGATCTAGCAATCAGCCCCAGCATTTT. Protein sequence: CASQHEGSSNQPQHF.